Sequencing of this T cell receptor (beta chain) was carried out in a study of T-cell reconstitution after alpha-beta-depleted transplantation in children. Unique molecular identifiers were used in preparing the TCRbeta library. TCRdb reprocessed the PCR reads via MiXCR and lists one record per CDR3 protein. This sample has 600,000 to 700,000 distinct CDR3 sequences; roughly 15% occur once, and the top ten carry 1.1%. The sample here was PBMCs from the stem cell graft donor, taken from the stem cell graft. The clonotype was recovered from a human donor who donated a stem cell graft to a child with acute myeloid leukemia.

The CDR3 loop reads CASSFNRGEAFF. CDR3 DNA: TGTGCCAGCAGCTTCAACAGGGGGGAAGCTTTCTTT. This rearrangement joins TRBV7-2 to TRBJ1-1; TRBD1 matches 8 bases. The CDR3 spans 12 residues. The V segment lost 3 bases and the J segment 8 bases; nucleotides outside the gene matches: 2. Germline CDR1 SGHTA, CDR2 FQGNSA.